This TCR beta chain originates from a study of cytomegalovirus exposure and HLA in healthy donors. The overall study: In terms of ancestry, the Caucasian-associated cluster contained around four fifths of the roughly 400 genotyped donors. Findings and caveats of the study: Prior analysis indicated that the majority of TCR beta V segments exhibited productivity approximately 87% or approximately 30% of the time.

PCR was performed using 60 Vbeta and 13 Jbeta primers. Libraries were prepared by immunoSEQ multiplex PCR; TCRdb keeps only in-frame clonotypes and omits some of them. The data show 150,000 to 200,000 clones, around three quarters seen once. Per the germline V gene, CDR1 is KGHSH and CDR2 is LQKENI. V shed 3 bases, J shed 0 bases, and the junction held 18 bases outside the gene matches. CDR3 length: 21 residues. As to this clone: Its antigen is currently unknown.

The specimen sequenced was PBMCs. This chain connects TRBV18 to TRBJ1-5, with 9 bases aligning to TRBD1. The sequence came from a man aged 50-59 years in good health and CMV-seropositive. The CDR3 DNA follows: TGTGCCAGCTCACCTACTTACTCCGGGACAGGGTACCCTTATAGCAATCAGCCCCAGCATTTT. Translation: CASSPTYSGTGYPYSNQPQHF.